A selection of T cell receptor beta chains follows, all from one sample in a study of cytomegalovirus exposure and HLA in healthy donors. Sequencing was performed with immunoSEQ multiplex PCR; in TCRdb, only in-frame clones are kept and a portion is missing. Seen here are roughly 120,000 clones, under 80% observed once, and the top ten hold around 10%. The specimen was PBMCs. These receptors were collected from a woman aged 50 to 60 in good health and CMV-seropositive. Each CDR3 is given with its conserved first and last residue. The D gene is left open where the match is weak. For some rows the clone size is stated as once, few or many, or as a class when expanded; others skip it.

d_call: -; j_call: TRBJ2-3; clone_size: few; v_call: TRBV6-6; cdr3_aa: CASRSDSSTGTDTQYF
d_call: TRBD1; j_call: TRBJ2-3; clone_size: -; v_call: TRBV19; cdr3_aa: CASSTDRATDTQYF
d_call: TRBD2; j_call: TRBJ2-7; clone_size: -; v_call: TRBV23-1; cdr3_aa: CASSQSWGGEQYF
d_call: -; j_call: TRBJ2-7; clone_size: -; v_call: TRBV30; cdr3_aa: CAARGAGRSYEQYF
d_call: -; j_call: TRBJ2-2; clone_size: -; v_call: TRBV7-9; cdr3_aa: CASSPWTATGELFF
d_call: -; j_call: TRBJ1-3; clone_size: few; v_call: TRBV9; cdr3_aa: CASSVGQIGNTIYF
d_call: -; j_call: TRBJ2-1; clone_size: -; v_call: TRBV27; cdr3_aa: CASSFLGTEQFF
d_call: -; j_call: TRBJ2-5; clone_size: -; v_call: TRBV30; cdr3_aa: CAWSVGVLETQYF
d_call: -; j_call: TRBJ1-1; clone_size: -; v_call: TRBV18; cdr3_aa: CASSPLGGNTEAFF
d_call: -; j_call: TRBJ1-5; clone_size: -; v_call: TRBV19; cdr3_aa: CASSIGQNQPQHF
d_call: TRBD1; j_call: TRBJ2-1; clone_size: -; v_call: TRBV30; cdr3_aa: CAWGTGPPSEQFF
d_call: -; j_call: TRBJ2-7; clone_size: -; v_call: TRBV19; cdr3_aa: CASSGGIHEQYF
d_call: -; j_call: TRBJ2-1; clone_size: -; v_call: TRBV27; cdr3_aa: CASSWTRGYDEQFF
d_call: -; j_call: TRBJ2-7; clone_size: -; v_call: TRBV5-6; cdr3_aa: CASSIGLASSSYEQYF
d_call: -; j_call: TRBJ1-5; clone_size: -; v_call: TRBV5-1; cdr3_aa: CASSLVGATNQPQHF
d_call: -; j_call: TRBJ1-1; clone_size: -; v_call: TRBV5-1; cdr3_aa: CASSFNRDFTEAFF
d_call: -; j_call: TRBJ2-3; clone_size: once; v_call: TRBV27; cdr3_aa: CATQTDSTDTQYF
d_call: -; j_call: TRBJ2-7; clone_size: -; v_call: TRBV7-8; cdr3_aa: CASSFQDLYEQYF
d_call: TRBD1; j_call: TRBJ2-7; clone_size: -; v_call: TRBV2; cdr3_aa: CASSDPGDSYEQYF
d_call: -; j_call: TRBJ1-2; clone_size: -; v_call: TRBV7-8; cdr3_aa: CASSLGQTYGYTF
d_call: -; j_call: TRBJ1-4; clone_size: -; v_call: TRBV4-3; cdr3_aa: CASSQDAGVGGNEKLFF
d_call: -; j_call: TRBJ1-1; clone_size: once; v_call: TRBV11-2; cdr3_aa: CASNREGDTEAFF
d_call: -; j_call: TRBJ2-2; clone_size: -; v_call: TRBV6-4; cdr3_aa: CASSPDGTELFF
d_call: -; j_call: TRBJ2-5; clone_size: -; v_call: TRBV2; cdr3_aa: CASREDTTTQETQYF
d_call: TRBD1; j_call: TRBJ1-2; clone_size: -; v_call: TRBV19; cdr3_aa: CASRGGPYGYTF
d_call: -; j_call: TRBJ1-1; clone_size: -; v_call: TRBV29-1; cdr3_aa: CSVDSGPADTEAFF
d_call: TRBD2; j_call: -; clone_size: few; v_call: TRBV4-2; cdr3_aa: CASSQDSGGYEQYF
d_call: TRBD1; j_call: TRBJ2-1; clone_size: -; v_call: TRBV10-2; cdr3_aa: CASSEGQGSYNEQFF
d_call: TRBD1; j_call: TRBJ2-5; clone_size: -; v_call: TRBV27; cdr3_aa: CASSTGAMETQYF
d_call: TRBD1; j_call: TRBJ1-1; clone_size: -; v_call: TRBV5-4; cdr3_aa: CASSHGTGVNTEAFF
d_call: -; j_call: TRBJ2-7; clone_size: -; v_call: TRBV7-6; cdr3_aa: CASSLLSAGSSYEQYF
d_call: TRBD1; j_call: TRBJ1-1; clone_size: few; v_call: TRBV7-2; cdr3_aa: CASSIDDRGQNTEAFF
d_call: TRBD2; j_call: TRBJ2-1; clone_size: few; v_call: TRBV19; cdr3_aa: CASNIASGGNEQFF
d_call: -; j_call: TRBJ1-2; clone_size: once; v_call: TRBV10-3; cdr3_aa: CAISEETAGANYGYTF
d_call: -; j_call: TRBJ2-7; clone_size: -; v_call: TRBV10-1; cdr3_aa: CASSESGGLEQYF